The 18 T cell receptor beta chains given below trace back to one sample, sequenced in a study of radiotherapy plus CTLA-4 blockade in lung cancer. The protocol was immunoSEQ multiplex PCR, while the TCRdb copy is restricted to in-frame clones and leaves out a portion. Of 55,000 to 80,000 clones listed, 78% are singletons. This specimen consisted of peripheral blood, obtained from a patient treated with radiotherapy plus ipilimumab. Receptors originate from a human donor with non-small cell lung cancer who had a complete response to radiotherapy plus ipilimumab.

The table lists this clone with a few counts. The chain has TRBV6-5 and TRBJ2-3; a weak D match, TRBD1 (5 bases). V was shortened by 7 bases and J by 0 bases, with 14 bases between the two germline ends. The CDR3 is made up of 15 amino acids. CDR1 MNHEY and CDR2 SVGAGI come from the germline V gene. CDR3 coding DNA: TGTGCCAGCATCTATAGGGGTCCAAGCACAGATACGCAGTATTTT. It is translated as CASIYRGPSTDTQYF.

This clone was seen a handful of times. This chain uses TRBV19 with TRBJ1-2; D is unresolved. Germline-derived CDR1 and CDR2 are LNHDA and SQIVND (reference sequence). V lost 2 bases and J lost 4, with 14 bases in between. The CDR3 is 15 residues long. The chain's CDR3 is CASSISGRRTYGYTF. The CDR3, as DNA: TGTGCCAGTAGTATAAGCGGCAGGAGAACCTATGGCTACACCTTC.

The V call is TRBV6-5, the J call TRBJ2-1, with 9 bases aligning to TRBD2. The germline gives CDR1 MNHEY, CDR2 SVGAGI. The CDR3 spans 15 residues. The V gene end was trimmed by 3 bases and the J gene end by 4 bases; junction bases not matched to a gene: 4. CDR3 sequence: CASSYLAGGYNEQFF. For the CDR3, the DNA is TGTGCCAGCAGTTATTTGGCGGGAGGGTACAATGAGCAGTTCTTC.

The chain's CDR3 is CASSSPQGGLGNEQFF. For the CDR3, the DNA is TGTGCCAGCAGCTCTCCCCAGGGGGGGTTAGGCAATGAGCAGTTCTTC. The V call is TRBV7-2, the J call TRBJ2-1; D assignment may be TRBD1 or TRBD2 (7 bases each). The length of the CDR3 is 16 residues. The V and J ends lost 4 bases and 6 bases respectively, with 19 bases between them. The V gene's germline CDR1 is SGHTA and CDR2 FQGNSA.

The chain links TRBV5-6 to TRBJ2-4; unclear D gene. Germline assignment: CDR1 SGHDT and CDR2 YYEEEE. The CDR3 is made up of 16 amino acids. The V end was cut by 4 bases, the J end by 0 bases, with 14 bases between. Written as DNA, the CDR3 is TGTGCCAGCAGCCCCGGTGTGTCACTAGCCAAAAACATTCAGTACTTC. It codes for CASSPGVSLAKNIQYF.

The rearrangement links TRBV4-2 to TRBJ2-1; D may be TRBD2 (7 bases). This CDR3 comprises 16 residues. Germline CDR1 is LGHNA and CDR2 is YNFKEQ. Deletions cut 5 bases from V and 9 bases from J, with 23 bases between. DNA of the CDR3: TGTGCCAGCAGCTTCGATCCGGGGGCCCCGGGGGGTGAGCAGTTCTTC. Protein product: CASSFDPGAPGGEQFF.

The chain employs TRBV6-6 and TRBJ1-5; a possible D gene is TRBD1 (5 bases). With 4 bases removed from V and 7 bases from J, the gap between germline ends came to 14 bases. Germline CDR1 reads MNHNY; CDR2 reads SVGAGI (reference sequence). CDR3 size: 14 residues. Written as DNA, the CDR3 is TGTGCCAGCAGTTCCCCCCGTAGGGGCCAGCCCCAGCATTTT. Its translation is CASSSPRRGQPQHF.

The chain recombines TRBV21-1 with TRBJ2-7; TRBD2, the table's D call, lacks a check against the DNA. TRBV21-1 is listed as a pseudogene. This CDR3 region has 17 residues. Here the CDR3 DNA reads TGTGCCAGCCCTAATCCCAAAAAGGAGGGAGGCAGGTACGAGCAGTACGTC. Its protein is CASPNPKKEGGRYEQYV.

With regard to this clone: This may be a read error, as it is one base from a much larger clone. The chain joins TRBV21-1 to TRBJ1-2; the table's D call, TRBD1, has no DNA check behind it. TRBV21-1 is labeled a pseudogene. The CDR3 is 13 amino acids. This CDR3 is CASRGTGGDGYTF. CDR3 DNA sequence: TGTGCCAGCAGGGGGACAGGGGGCGATGGCTACACCTTC.

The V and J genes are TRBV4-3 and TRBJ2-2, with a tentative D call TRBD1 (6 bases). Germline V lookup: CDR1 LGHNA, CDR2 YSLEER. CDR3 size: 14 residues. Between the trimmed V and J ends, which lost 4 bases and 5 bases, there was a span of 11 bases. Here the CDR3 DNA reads TGCGCCAGCAGCCTCTTTACAGGGACCGGGGAGCTGTTTTTT. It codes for CASSLFTGTGELFF.

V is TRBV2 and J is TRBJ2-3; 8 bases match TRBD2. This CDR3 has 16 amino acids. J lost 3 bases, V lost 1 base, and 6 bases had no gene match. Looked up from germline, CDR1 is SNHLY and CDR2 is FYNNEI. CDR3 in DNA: TGTGCCAGCAGTGAAGGGGCGGGGGGATGGACAGATACGCAGTATTTT. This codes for CASSEGAGGWTDTQYF.

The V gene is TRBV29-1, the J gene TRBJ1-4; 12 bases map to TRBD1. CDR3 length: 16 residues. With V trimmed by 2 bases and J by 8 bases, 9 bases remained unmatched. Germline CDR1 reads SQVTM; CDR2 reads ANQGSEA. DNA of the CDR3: TGCAGCGTTGAATGGGGACAGGGGGCGGCTAGGGAAAAACTGTTTTTT. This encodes CSVEWGQGAAREKLFF.

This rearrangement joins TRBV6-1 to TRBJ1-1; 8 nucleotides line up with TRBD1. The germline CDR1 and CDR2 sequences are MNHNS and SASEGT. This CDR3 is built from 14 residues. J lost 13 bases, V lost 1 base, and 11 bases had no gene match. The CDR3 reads CASSEGGSGGDLFF. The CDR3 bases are TGTGCCAGCAGTGAAGGAGGGTCAGGGGGCGATCTTTTCTTT.

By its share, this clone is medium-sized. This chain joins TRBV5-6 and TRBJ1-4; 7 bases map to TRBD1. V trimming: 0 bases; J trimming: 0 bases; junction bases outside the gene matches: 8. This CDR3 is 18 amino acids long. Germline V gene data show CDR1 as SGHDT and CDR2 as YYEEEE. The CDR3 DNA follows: TGTGCCAGCAGCTTGGGCGCAGGGACAGCTACAACTAATGAAAAACTGTTTTTT. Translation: CASSLGAGTATTNEKLFF.

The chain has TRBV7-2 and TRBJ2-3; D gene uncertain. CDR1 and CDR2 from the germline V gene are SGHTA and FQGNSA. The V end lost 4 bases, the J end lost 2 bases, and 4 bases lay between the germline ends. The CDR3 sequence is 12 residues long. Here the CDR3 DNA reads TGTGCCAGCAGCTCCTCCACAGATACGCAGTATTTT. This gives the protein CASSSSTDTQYF.

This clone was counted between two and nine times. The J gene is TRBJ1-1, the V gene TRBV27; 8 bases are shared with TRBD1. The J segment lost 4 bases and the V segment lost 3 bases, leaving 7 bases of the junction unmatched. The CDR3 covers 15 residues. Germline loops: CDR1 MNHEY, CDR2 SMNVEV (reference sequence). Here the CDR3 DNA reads TGTGCCAGCAGTTTCGTACAGGGGGGTGGCACTGAAGCTTTCTTT. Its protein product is CASSFVQGGGTEAFF.

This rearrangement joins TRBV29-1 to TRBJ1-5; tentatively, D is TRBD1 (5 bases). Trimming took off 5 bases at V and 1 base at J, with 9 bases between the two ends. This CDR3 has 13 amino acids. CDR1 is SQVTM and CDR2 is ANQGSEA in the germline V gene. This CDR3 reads CSVWGGSNQPQHF. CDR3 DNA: TGCAGCGTTTGGGGGGGGAGCAATCAGCCCCAGCATTTT.

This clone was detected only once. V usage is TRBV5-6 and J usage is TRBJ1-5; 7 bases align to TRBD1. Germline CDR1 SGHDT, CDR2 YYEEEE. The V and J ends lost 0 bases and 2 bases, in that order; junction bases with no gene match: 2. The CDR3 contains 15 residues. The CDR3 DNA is TGTGCCAGCAGCTTGGACGGGACAGGCAATCAGCCCCAGCATTTT. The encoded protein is CASSLDGTGNQPQHF.